This T cell receptor beta chain emerged from a study of blood T cell repertoires in COVID-19. Whole-study context: The United States, Italy and Spain supplied acute and convalescent COVID-19 samples. Sources were T cells, B-cell-depleted T cells, or PBMCs; the material itself was cDNA or gDNA.

As processed by the authors: The authors estimated nucleated cell counts from reference gene primer amplification. The assay was immunoSEQ multiplex PCR, and TCRdb's table has in-frame clones only and misses some. The DNA was the basis for D and trimming; V, J and clone size are from that table. The sample has 25,000 to 30,000 clones, 80% to 90% seen once. Sequencing was carried out using peripheral blood. This receptor was identified in a man aged 55 to 70 with acute or convalescent COVID-19.

This chain's CDR3 is CASSLTGATEAFF. CDR3 in DNA: TGTGCCAGCAGCTTGACAGGAGCCACTGAAGCTTTCTTT. This chain links TRBV5-5 with TRBJ1-1; D perhaps matches TRBD1 (5 bases). Germline V gives CDR1 SGHKS, CDR2 YYEKEE (reference sequence). The CDR3 length is 13 residues. The V gene lost 1 base and the J gene lost 4 bases, with 8 bases spanning the gap.